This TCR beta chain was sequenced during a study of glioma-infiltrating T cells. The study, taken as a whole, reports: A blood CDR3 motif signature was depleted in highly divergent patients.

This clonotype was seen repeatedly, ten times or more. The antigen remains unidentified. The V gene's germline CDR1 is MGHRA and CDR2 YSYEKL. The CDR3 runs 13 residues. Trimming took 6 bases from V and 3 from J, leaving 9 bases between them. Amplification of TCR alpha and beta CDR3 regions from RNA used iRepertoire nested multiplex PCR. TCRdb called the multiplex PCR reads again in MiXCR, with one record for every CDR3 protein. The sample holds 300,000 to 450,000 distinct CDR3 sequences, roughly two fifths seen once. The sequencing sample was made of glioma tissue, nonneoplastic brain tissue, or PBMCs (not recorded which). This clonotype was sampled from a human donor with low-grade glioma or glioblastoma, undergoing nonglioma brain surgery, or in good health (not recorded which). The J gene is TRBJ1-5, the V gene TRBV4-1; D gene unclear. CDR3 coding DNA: TGCGCCAGCAGTGAGAGGACCAATCAGCCCCAGCATTTT. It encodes CASSERTNQPQHF.